This is a list of T cell receptor beta chains from one sample in a study of T-cell memory formation after mild COVID-19. TCRdb reprocessed the 5' RACE reads with MiXCR, giving one entry per CDR3 protein. The sample has about 140,000 distinct CDR3 sequences; under 25% are singletons. Input material: PBMCs or a T cell subset sorted from them (not recorded which). These receptors were taken from an adult woman who had mild COVID-19 (a few samples of this study predate the infection). Cell type and time point are not known. Each CDR3 is given with its conserved first and last residue. The D gene is left open where the match is weak. Expanded clones get a size class; other rows say once, few or many, or leave the size out.

V,D,size,J,length,CDR3,DNA
TRBV9,.,.,TRBJ2-7,14,CASSDGLPPYEQYF,TGTGCCAGCAGCGACGGACTCCCTCCCTACGAGCAGTACTTC
TRBV5-4,.,.,TRBJ2-5,14,CASSSLQGVETQYF,TGTGCCAGCAGCTCTTTACAGGGTGTAGAGACCCAGTACTTC
TRBV20-1,.,few,TRBJ2-5,15,CSARDLGETRETQYF,TGCAGTGCTAGAGATCTCGGGGAGACTCGGGAGACCCAGTACTTC
TRBV21-1,.,once,TRBJ2-7,17,CASSAKGDLAGIYEQYF,TGTGCCAGCAGCGCTAAAGGGGACCTAGCGGGAATCTACGAGCAGTACTTC
TRBV4-3,.,few,TRBJ2-7,15,CASSRKGRGSYEQYF,TGCGCCAGCAGCCGCAAGGGAAGGGGCTCCTACGAGCAGTACTTC
TRBV30,.,few,TRBJ1-2,11,CAWTGNYGYTF,TGTGCCTGGACAGGGAACTATGGCTACACCTTC
TRBV10-2,TRBD1,.,TRBJ1-2,12,CASSDVRGYNTF,TGCGCCAGCAGTGACGTCAGGGGGTACAACACCTTC
TRBV20-1,TRBD2,few,TRBJ2-7,15,CSARYSGRAEDEQYF,TGCAGTGCTAGATATAGCGGGAGGGCCGAAGACGAGCAGTACTTC
TRBV7-8,.,once,TRBJ2-7,15,CASSSQGRATYEQYF,TGTGCCAGCAGCTCACAGGGCAGAGCCACCTACGAGCAGTACTTC
TRBV12-3/TRBV12-4,TRBD2,few,TRBJ2-5,14,CASSERRSPGLEGF,TGTGCCAGCAGTGAAAGGCGGTCACCGGGACTAGAAGGCTTC
TRBV12-3/TRBV12-4,TRBD1,.,TRBJ1-5,14,CASTPTGGFQPQHF,TGTGCCAGCACCCCGACAGGGGGCTTTCAGCCCCAGCATTTT
TRBV7-2,TRBD1,.,TRBJ2-1,14,CASSLVQGMNEQFF,TGTGCCAGCAGCTTAGTACAGGGGATGAATGAGCAGTTCTTC
TRBV18,TRBD1,.,TRBJ1-2,17,CASSPLKMGQGAYGYTF,TGTGCCAGCTCACCACTCAAGATGGGACAGGGGGCCTATGGCTACACCTTC
TRBV27,TRBD1,.,TRBJ1-2,14,CASSLRDRAGGYTF,TGTGCCAGCAGTTTAAGGGACAGGGCCGGTGGCTACACCTTC
TRBV7-2,.,many,TRBJ2-4,14,CASSPEVAKNIQYF,TGTGCCAGCAGCCCAGAGGTAGCCAAAAACATTCAGTACTTC
TRBV7-2,TRBD2,many,TRBJ2-5,15,CASSLVPSGGETQYF,TGTGCCAGCAGCTTAGTGCCTAGCGGTGGAGAGACCCAGTACTTC
TRBV7-2,TRBD2,.,TRBJ2-1,17,CASSLTGRTSGYNEQFF,TGTGCCAGCAGCTTAACGGGCAGGACTAGCGGCTACAATGAGCAGTTCTTC
TRBV6-2/TRBV6-3,.,.,TRBJ2-1,15,CASRGLKGDTDEQFF,TGTGCCAGCAGGGGTCTTAAGGGAGACACGGATGAGCAGTTCTTC
TRBV5-1,TRBD1,.,TRBJ2-5,14,CASSVGQGVQTQYF,TGCGCCAGCAGCGTGGGACAGGGGGTCCAGACCCAGTACTTC
TRBV7-2,TRBD2,few,TRBJ2-1,17,CASSSGTSVSSYNEQFF,TGTGCCAGCAGCTCTGGGACTAGCGTCAGCTCCTACAATGAGCAGTTCTTC
TRBV4-1,.,.,TRBJ1-4,15,CASSQDTIWDEKLFF,TGCGCCAGCAGCCAAGACACGATATGGGATGAAAAACTGTTTTTT
TRBV4-1,TRBD2,few,TRBJ2-3,16,CASSQEPGLATDTQYF,TGCGCCAGCAGCCAAGAACCGGGACTAGCCACAGATACGCAGTATTTT
TRBV7-7,TRBD2,.,TRBJ2-1,15,CASSLGGRHDNEQFF,TGTGCTAGCAGCTTAGGCGGGAGACACGACAATGAGCAGTTCTTC
TRBV5-1,TRBD1,.,TRBJ2-3,15,CASSGTGRRTDTQYF,TGCGCCAGCAGCGGGACAGGGCGGAGGACAGATACGCAGTATTTT
TRBV7-8,.,few,TRBJ1-3,15,CASSPDSLSGNTIYF,TGTGCCAGCAGTCCTGACAGCCTATCTGGAAACACCATATATTTT
TRBV12-3/TRBV12-4,TRBD1,few,TRBJ1-6,15,CASSRNTGGNSPLHF,TGTGCCAGCAGTAGGAATACAGGGGGGAATTCACCCCTCCACTTT
TRBV5-1,TRBD2,.,TRBJ2-7,15,CASSLLAGTTYEQYF,TGCGCCAGCAGCTTATTAGCGGGGACGACCTACGAGCAGTACTTC
TRBV11-2,.,.,TRBJ1-2,15,CASSLEGATHYGYTF,TGTGCCAGCAGCTTAGAGGGGGCTACCCACTATGGCTACACCTTC
TRBV5-1,TRBD1,.,TRBJ2-3,15,CASSPRDREFGTQYF,TGCGCCAGCAGCCCCCGGGACAGGGAGTTTGGTACGCAGTATTTT
TRBV24-1,TRBD2,.,TRBJ2-3,15,CATSDPAGGTDTQYF,TGTGCCACCAGTGACCCAGCGGGGGGCACAGATACGCAGTATTTT
TRBV12-5,.,.,TRBJ2-3,15,CASGLSQGAADTQYF,TGTGCTAGTGGTTTGAGCCAGGGAGCGGCAGATACGCAGTATTTT
TRBV3-1,.,.,TRBJ1-1,14,CASTTGGEHTEAFF,TGTGCCAGCACCACCGGAGGGGAGCACACTGAAGCTTTCTTT
TRBV5-1,.,.,TRBJ1-3,15,CASSLNGGTGNTIYF,TGCGCCAGCAGCTTGAACGGAGGGACTGGAAACACCATATATTTT
TRBV11-2,TRBD1,.,TRBJ2-1,15,CASRTGTGLYNEQFF,TGTGCCAGCAGAACCGGGACAGGTTTATACAATGAGCAGTTCTTC
TRBV4-1,.,few,TRBJ2-4,18,CASSQGLQNGLAKNIQYF,TGCGCCAGCAGCCAAGGGTTACAAAACGGCCTAGCCAAAAACATTCAGTACTTC
TRBV20-1,TRBD2,many,TRBJ2-1,17,CSARDFIGAGVYNEQFF,TGCAGTGCTAGAGATTTCATTGGGGCGGGGGTATACAATGAGCAGTTCTTC
TRBV24-1,.,.,TRBJ2-3,15,CATSDSGRVSGTQYF,TGTGCCACCAGTGATTCGGGCAGGGTCAGCGGTACGCAGTATTTT
TRBV7-2,TRBD1,.,TRBJ1-2,14,CASSSTTGIYGYTF,TGTGCCAGCAGCTCAACGACAGGGATCTATGGCTACACCTTC
TRBV6-5,TRBD2,few,TRBJ2-7,14,CASGGTSGSYEQYF,TGTGCCAGCGGAGGGACTAGCGGATCCTACGAGCAGTACTTC
TRBV20-1,TRBD1,.,TRBJ1-1,13,CSARQGLGTEAFF,TGCAGTGCGAGACAGGGATTAGGAACTGAAGCTTTCTTT
TRBV7-2,TRBD2,.,TRBJ2-7,15,CASSQTSGPSYEQYF,TGTGCCAGCAGTCAAACTAGCGGACCCTCCTACGAGCAGTACTTC
TRBV7-9,TRBD2,.,TRBJ2-7,14,CASRSTGTTYEQYF,TGTGCCAGCAGATCCACCGGGACTACCTACGAGCAGTACTTC
TRBV2,.,once,TRBJ2-7,12,CASRGEGYEQYF,TGTGCCAGCAGGGGTGAAGGCTACGAGCAGTACTTC
TRBV6-2/TRBV6-3,.,.,TRBJ2-3,18,CASSQWGASFTGTDTQYF,TGTGCCAGCAGTCAATGGGGGGCGTCTTTTACGGGAACAGATACGCAGTATTTT
TRBV7-9,.,.,TRBJ2-1,12,CASDWGAGEQFF,TGTGCCAGCGACTGGGGTGCGGGGGAGCAGTTCTTC
TRBV25-1,TRBD1,.,TRBJ1-2,16,CASSDGRTGGGYGYTF,TGTGCCAGCAGTGACGGCCGAACAGGGGGAGGATATGGCTACACCTTC
TRBV7-2,TRBD2,few,TRBJ2-1,14,CASSLAIAGGSGLF,TGTGCCAGCAGCTTAGCGATAGCGGGAGGTAGCGGGCTCTTC